The sequence of this T cell receptor beta chain was determined in a study of shared clonotypes between healthy human individuals. Study-wide findings and caveats: Generation probability values for non-shared clonotypes were lower than those for clonotypes shared by all four donors.

The V and J ends lost 7 bases and 1 base respectively, with 11 bases between them. The CDR3 runs to 13 residues. Looked up from germline, CDR1 is LNHDA and CDR2 is SQIVND (reference sequence). Libraries were prepared by immunoSEQ multiplex PCR; TCRdb keeps only in-frame clonotypes and omits some of them. The sample carries around 600,000 clones, roughly 95% recorded once. Terminally differentiated effector memory CD45RA+ cells were excluded by CCR7 positive selection of CD45RO-negative cells. Healthy and HIV-negative, the adult donors had no recent acute infections or vaccinations. Details on this clone: The antigen remains undetermined.

Material for sequencing was naive CD8+ T cells sorted from blood. This receptor was identified in a woman aged 25 to 45 in good health. The chain couples TRBV19 to TRBJ2-7; possibly TRBD2 for D (6 bases). This chain's CDR3 is CASNEGGSYEQYF. CDR3 DNA sequence: TGTGCCAGTAACGAGGGAGGATCCTACGAGCAGTACTTC.